These 24 T cell receptor beta chains originate from one sample sequenced in a study of CD8 T cells in ankylosing spondylitis. MiXCR was run by TCRdb on the 5' RACE reads, yielding one entry per CDR3 protein. The sample has approximately 35,000 distinct CDR3 sequences, roughly 11% seen once. The specimen sequenced was synovial fluid, either unsorted or a sorted T cell fraction (not recorded which). The receptors stem from a male donor with ankylosing spondylitis.

This clonotype has only a few counts. The chain joins TRBV6-1 to TRBJ2-7; maybe TRBD2 (7 bases). The CDR3 loop spans 13 amino acids. CDR1 is MNHNS, CDR2 SASEGT, per germline. V dropped 11 bases and J dropped 2 bases, with 16 bases sitting between them. The CDR3 nucleotides are TGTGCCTCAGATGCGGGGGCAGCCTACGAGCAGTACTTC. This codes for CASDAGAAYEQYF.

This chain connects TRBV5-1 to TRBJ2-2; D gene ambiguous. The germline V gene encodes CDR1 SGHRS and CDR2 YFSETQ. This CDR3 comprises 14 residues. Trimming pared 4 bases from V and 3 bases from J, leaving 10 bases between. CDR3: CASSREPDTGELFF. The CDR3 nucleotides read TGCGCCAGCAGCAGAGAACCAGACACCGGGGAGCTGTTTTTT.

This clonotype ranks as medium-sized. The chain is built from TRBV6-1 and TRBJ1-1; tentatively, D is TRBD1 (6 bases). Trimming cost V 6 bases and J 3 bases, with 8 bases left between them. This CDR3 is built from 12 residues. Germline V gene data show CDR1 as MNHNS and CDR2 as SASEGT. CDR3 in DNA: TGTGCCAGCAGGAAGGGGGACACTGAAGCTTTCTTT. It specifies CASRKGDTEAFF.

There are a few counts of this clonotype. This sequence joins TRBV7-6 and TRBJ1-1; D is undetermined. Germline CDR1 SGHVS, CDR2 FNYEAQ. Trimming pared 4 bases from V and 1 base from J, leaving 13 bases between. The CDR3 loop spans 15 amino acids. The CDR3 sequence: CASSSQQGKNTEAFF. The DNA of the CDR3 is TGTGCCAGCAGCTCGCAACAAGGCAAGAACACTGAAGCTTTCTTT.

This sequence joins TRBV7-9 and TRBJ1-1, with D perhaps matching TRBD1 (6 bases). Germline loops: CDR1 SEHNR, CDR2 FQNEAQ (reference sequence). The ends were cut back, 2 bases at V and 7 bases at J, with 17 bases in the middle. The CDR3 sequence is 15 residues long. CDR3 region: CASSLSPQGSVEAFF. CDR3 bases: TGTGCCAGCAGCTTAAGTCCCCAGGGGTCTGTTGAAGCTTTCTTT.

The gene calls are TRBV5-6 and TRBJ2-1; 10 nucleotides match TRBD1. The V and J ends lost 9 bases and 8 bases, in that order; junction bases with no gene match: 8. Germline CDR1 is SGHDT and CDR2 is YYEEEE. The CDR3 sequence is 13 residues long. In DNA form, the CDR3 reads TGTGCCATGGGCTCGGGGACAGGGGATGAGCAGTTCTTC. Its protein product is CAMGSGTGDEQFF.

V is TRBV4-1 and J is TRBJ1-2; D call uncertain. The germline V gene encodes CDR1 MGHRA and CDR2 YSYEKL. V was clipped by 2 bases and J by 8 bases, with 18 bases between them. The CDR3 is made up of 15 amino acids. The CDR3 region is CASSQTVDPTRGYTF. In DNA form, the CDR3 reads TGCGCCAGCAGCCAAACAGTCGACCCCACGAGGGGCTACACCTTC.

The rearrangement joins TRBV20-1 to TRBJ2-1; TRBD2 matches at 14 bases. The CDR3 length is 15 residues. Trimming took 6 bases from V and 9 from J; bases not matched to a gene: 10. Looked up from germline, CDR1 is DFQATT and CDR2 is SNEGSKA (reference sequence). DNA of the CDR3: TGCAGTGCCGCCTGGCCGGGACTAGCGGGAGTTGAGCAGTTCTTC. It translates to CSAAWPGLAGVEQFF.

This clonotype was counted at least ten times. The V call is TRBV29-1, the J call TRBJ1-4, with 7 bases fitting TRBD1. The J segment lost 7 bases and the V segment lost 1 base, leaving 12 bases of the junction unmatched. There are 16 residues in the CDR3. Germline CDR1 SQVTM, CDR2 ANQGSEA. This CDR3 reads CSVEGYEGQNGEKLFF. DNA of the CDR3: TGCAGCGTTGAAGGATATGAGGGACAGAATGGTGAAAAACTGTTTTTT.

This clonotype was seen repeatedly, ten times or more. The CDR3 protein is CASSSRQGGLRPDTQYF. Here the CDR3 DNA reads TGTGCCAGCAGCTCCCGACAGGGGGGCCTTCGTCCAGATACGCAGTATTTT. The chain has TRBV28 and TRBJ2-3; 9 nucleotides match TRBD1. Germline trimming cut 6 bases from V and 4 bases from J; bases unmatched to any gene: 14. Germline assignment: CDR1 MDHEN and CDR2 SYDVKM. The CDR3 sequence is 17 residues long.

This clonotype was seen ten or more times. The chain links TRBV6-4 to TRBJ1-5; no reliable D call. CDR3 length: 14 amino acids. Trimming took off 5 bases at V and 5 bases at J, with 13 bases between the two ends. The germline V gene encodes CDR1 MRHNA and CDR2 SNTAGT. CDR3 sequence reads: CASSSRGPDQPQHF. The CDR3, as DNA: TGTGCCAGCAGTTCTCGAGGGCCCGATCAGCCCCAGCATTTT.

This clonotype has only a few counts. This sequence joins TRBV15 and TRBJ2-7; TRBD1 agrees at 7 bases. The trim removed 1 base at V and 4 bases at J, leaving 4 bases unmatched. CDR1 is LNHNV, CDR2 YYDKDF, per germline (reference sequence). The CDR3 is 14 amino acids. The CDR3 loop reads CATSRARTGYEQYF. The DNA for the CDR3 is TGTGCCACCAGCAGAGCTAGGACAGGATACGAGCAGTACTTC.

This clonotype was seen ten or more times. The chain carries TRBV15 and TRBJ2-4, with a possible D match to TRBD1 (5 bases). Germline V gene data show CDR1 as LNHNV and CDR2 as YYDKDF (reference sequence). Between the trimmed V and J ends, which lost 0 bases and 4 bases, there was a span of 13 bases. The CDR3 has 16 residues. The CDR3 nucleotides are TGTGCCACCAGCAGAGACCCCAGGGTTTTAAAAAACATTCAGTACTTC. Its translation is CATSRDPRVLKNIQYF.

This clonotype was seen ten or more times. This chain uses TRBV10-3 with TRBJ2-2; TRBD2 is a possible D gene (5 bases). This CDR3 comprises 14 residues. CDR1 and CDR2 from the germline V gene are ENHRY and SYGVKD. The CDR3 reads CAYQEGATTGELFF. CDR3 nucleotide sequence: TGTGCGTATCAAGAGGGAGCGACCACCGGGGAGCTGTTTTTT.

V and J are TRBV6-1 and TRBJ1-5, with 7 nucleotides matching TRBD1. Germline CDR1 reads MNHNS; CDR2 reads SASEGT. The trim removed 5 bases at V and 1 base at J, leaving 5 bases unmatched. CDR3 length: 15 amino acids. CDR3 nucleotides: TGTGCCAGCAGTCTTCAGGGGGGGAGCAATCAGCCCCAGCATTTT. Its translation is CASSLQGGSNQPQHF.

The V and J genes are TRBV4-3 and TRBJ2-7; 12 bases fit TRBD2. V trimming: 1 base; J trimming: 3 bases; junction bases outside the gene matches: 1. The CDR3 is made up of 15 amino acids. Looked up from germline, CDR1 is LGHNA and CDR2 is YSLEER. In DNA, the CDR3 is TGCGCCAGCAGCCAAGGGACTAGCGGGGACTACGAGCAGTACTTC. Its translation: CASSQGTSGDYEQYF.

The chain combines TRBV29-1 with TRBJ1-1; possible D gene TRBD1, 5 bases. The CDR3 has 13 residues. Germline V lookup: CDR1 SQVTM, CDR2 ANQGSEA. Trimming left V 4 bases short and J 3 bases short, with 12 bases between. CDR3 amino acids: CSVAWGTDTEAFF. The DNA for the CDR3 is TGCAGCGTTGCTTGGGGGACCGACACTGAAGCTTTCTTT.

This clonotype was detected a few times. As DNA, the CDR3 is TGTGCCAGCAGTTTAAGGGGTCTCCCTGAAGCTTTCTTT. This gives the protein CASSLRGLPEAFF. The V call is TRBV28, the J call TRBJ1-1; possible D gene TRBD1, 5 bases. CDR1 and CDR2 (germline): MDHEN, SYDVKM. The CDR3 consists of 13 residues. The V end lost 2 bases, the J end lost 6 bases, and 10 bases lay between the germline ends.

This clonotype was seen a handful of times. The gene calls are TRBV7-3 and TRBJ2-1; D not certain. Germline V gene data show CDR1 as SGHTA and CDR2 as FQGTGA. V dropped 6 bases and J dropped 6 bases, with 15 bases sitting between them. The CDR3 is 14 residues long. The CDR3 region has the DNA TGTGCCAGCAGGGTTCGTGCAGGCTCCAATGAGCAGTTCTTC. It codes for CASRVRAGSNEQFF.

The chain employs TRBV7-8 and TRBJ1-1; 7 bases agree with TRBD1. The germline CDR1 and CDR2 sequences are SGHVS and FQNEAQ. The length of the CDR3 is 15 residues. V shed 2 bases, J shed 1 base, and the junction held 4 bases outside the gene matches. The CDR3 DNA reads as TGTGCCAGCAGCTTATACAGGGGACAGAACACTGAAGCTTTCTTT. It is translated as CASSLYRGQNTEAFF.

There are many counts of this clonotype. The rearrangement uses TRBV28 and TRBJ2-1, with D possibly matching TRBD2 (6 bases). Germline V CDR1 and CDR2: MDHEN, SYDVKM. The CDR3 runs 11 residues. V was pared by 8 bases and J by 5 bases, with 7 bases between. CDR3 sequence reads: CASGGDNEQFF. CDR3 DNA: TGTGCCAGCGGAGGGGACAATGAGCAGTTCTTC.

The chain employs TRBV20-1 and TRBJ1-5; no clear D gene. The ends were cut back, 4 bases at V and 16 bases at J, with 23 bases in the middle. Germline CDR1 DFQATT, CDR2 SNEGSKA (reference sequence). The CDR3 extends over 13 amino acids. The CDR3 DNA sequence: TGCAGTGCTACTAGGACGGCCCGGAATCAGCCCCATTTT. It specifies CSATRTARNQPHF.

The rearrangement joins TRBV24-1 to TRBJ1-3; tentative D call: TRBD1 (5 bases). The CDR3 sequence is 19 residues long. Per the germline V gene, CDR1 is KGHDR and CDR2 is SFDVKD. Trimming left V 3 bases short and J 0 bases short, with 20 bases between. CDR3 in DNA: TGTGCCACCAGTGATGGCTACGTAGATGCGGGACGCTCTGGAAACACCATATATTTT. Translation: CATSDGYVDAGRSGNTIYF.

This clonotype occurred many times. The chain's CDR3 is CASSLTPLAGVEQYF. CDR3 DNA: TGTGCCAGCAGCCTTACCCCGCTAGCGGGAGTCGAGCAGTACTTC. The chain recombines TRBV7-2 with TRBJ2-7, with 10 positions matching TRBD2. The CDR3 consists of 15 residues. The germline gives CDR1 SGHTA, CDR2 FQGNSA. J lost 6 bases, V lost 5 bases, and 10 bases had no gene match.